The entry below gives a single T cell receptor (beta chain) sequence along with its context. Germline assignment: CDR1 LGHNA and CDR2 YNFKEQ. The V segment lost 0 bases and the J segment 5 bases; nucleotides outside the gene matches: 8. This CDR3 has 16 amino acids. These data are taken from a study of blood T cell repertoires in COVID-19. About the research overall: Researchers got acute and convalescent COVID-19 samples from the United States, Italy and Spain. PBMCs, B-cell-depleted T cells, or T cells were the source of the cDNA or gDNA that made up the material.

The protocol was immunoSEQ multiplex PCR, while the TCRdb copy is restricted to in-frame clones and leaves out a portion. The sample includes over 300,000 clones, around 85% of them seen just once. Source material: peripheral blood. The chain couples TRBV4-2 to TRBJ2-3; TRBD2 aligns across 7 bases. The TCR originated in a human donor in a cohort sampled during active COVID-19. The CDR3 DNA sequence: TGTGCCAGCAGCCAAGAGGGGCTAGCGGTAGGAGATACGCAGTATTTT. It encodes CASSQEGLAVGDTQYF.